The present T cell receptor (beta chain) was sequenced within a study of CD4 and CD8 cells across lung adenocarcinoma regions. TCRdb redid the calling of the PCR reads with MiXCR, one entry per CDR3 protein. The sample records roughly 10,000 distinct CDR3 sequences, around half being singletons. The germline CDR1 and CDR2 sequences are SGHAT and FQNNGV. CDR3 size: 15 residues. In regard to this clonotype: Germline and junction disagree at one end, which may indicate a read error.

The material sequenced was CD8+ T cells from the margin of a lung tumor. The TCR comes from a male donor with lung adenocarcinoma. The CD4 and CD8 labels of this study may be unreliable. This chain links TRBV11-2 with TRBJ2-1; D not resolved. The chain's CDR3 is CASSRDRSSYNEQTF. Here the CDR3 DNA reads TGTGCCAGCAGCCGTGACCGGAGCTCCTACAATGAGCAGACCTTC.